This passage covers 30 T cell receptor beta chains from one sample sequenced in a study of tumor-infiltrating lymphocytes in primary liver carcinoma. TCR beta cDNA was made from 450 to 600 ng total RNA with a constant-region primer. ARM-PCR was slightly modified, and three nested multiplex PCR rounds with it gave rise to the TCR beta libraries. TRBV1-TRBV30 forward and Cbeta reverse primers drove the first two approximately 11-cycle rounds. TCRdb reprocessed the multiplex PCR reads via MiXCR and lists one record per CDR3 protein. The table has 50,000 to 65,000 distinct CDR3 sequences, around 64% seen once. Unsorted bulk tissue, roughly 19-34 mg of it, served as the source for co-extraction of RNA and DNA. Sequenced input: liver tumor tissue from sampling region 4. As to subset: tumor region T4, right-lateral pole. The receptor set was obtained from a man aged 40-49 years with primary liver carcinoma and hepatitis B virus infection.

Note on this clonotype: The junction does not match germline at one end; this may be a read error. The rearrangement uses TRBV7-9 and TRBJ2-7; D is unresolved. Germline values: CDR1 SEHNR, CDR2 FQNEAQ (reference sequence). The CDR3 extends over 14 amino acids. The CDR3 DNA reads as TGTGCCAGCAACCCGGCAGGAGAAATCTACGAGCACTACTTC. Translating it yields CASNPAGEIYEHYF.

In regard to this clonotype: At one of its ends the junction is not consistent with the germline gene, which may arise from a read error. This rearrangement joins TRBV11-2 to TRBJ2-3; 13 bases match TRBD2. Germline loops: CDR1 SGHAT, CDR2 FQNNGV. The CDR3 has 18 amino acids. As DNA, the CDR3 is TGTGCCAGCAACTTAGGGGGGACTAGCGGGACGGCCGAAGATACGCAGTATTTT. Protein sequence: CASNLGGTSGTAEDTQYF.

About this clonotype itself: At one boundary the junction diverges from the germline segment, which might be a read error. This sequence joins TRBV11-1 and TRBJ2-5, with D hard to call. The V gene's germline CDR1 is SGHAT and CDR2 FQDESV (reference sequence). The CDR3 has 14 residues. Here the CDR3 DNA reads TGTGCCAGCAGCCCGGCGCGAGTAGGCCAGACCCGGTACTTC. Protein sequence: CASSPARVGQTRYF.

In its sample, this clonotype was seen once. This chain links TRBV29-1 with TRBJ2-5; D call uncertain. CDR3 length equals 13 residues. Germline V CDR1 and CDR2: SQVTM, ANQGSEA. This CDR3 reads CSAAMAVGETQYF. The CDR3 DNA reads TGCAGTGCTGCGATGGCGGTTGGGGAGACCCAGTACTTC.

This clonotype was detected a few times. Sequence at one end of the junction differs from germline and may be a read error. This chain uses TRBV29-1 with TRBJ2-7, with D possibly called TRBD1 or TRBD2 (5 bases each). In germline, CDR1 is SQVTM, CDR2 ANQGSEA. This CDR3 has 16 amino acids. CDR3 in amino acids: CSAMTSGTGTPYELYF. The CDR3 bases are TGCAGCGCCATGACATCTGGGACCGGCACTCCTTACGAGCTGTACTTC.

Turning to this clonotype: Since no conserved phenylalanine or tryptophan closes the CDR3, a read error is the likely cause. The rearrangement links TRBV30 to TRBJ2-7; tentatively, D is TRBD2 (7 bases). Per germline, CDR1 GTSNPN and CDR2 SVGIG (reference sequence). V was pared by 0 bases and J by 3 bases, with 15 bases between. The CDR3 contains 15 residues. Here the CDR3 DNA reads TGTGCCTGGAGTGTCGGCGGGGGCTCGGTCTACGAGCAGTACCTC. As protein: CAWSVGGGSVYEQYL.

CDR3 loop: CASSHPLNTDTFF. Written as DNA, the CDR3 is TGCGCCAGCAGCCATCCCCTGAACACTGATACTTTCTTT. The V and J genes are TRBV4-1 and TRBJ1-1; D is uncertain. The CDR3 runs 13 residues. The germline V and J ends were trimmed by 3 bases and 12 bases, with 17 bases remaining between them. CDR1 and CDR2 (germline): MGHRA, YSYEKL.

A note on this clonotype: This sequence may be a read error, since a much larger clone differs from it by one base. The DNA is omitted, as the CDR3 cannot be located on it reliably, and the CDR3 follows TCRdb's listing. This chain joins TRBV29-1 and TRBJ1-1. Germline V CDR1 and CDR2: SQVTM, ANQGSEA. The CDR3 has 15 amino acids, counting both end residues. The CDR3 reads CSVSAGWGMGTEVFF.

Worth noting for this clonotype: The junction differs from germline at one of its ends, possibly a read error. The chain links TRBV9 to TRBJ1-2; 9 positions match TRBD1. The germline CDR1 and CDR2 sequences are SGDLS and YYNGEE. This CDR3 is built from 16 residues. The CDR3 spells CAISPRMGNRGQGHTF. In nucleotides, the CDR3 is TGTGCCATCAGCCCCCGGATGGGGAACAGGGGGCAGGGCCACACCTTC.

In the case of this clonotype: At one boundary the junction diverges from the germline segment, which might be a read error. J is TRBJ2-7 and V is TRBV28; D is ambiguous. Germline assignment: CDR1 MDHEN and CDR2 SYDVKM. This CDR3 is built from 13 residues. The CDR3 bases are TGTGCCTGCAGTTATTACGGCTCCTATGAGCAGTACTTC. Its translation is CACSYYGSYEQYF.

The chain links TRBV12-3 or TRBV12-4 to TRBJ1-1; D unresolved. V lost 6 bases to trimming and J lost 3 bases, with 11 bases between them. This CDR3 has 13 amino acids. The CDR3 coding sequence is TGTGCCAGCAGGACCATAACGGACACTGAAGCTTTCTTT. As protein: CASRTITDTEAFF.

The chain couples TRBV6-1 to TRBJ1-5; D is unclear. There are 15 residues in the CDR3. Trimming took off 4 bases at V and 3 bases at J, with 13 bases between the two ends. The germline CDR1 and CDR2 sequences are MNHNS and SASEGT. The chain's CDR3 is CASSVSGAFNQPQHF. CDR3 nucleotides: TGTGCCAGCAGTGTCAGTGGAGCATTCAATCAGCCCCAGCATTTT.

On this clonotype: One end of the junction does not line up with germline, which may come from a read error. The CDR3 sequence is CTSGEGESVSPLHF. In DNA, the CDR3 is TGTACCAGCGGTGAGGGCGAGTCAGTATCACCCCTCCACTTT. The chain recombines TRBV6-1 with TRBJ1-6; the D is unclear. The CDR3 runs to 14 residues. The germline V gene has CDR1 MNHNS and CDR2 SASEGT.

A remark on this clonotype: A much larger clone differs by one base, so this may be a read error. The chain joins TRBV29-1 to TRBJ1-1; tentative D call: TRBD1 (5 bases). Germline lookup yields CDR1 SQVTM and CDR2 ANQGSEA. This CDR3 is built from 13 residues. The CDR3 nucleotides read TGCGGCGTCTCGAATCGGGGGGGAACTGAAGCTTTCTTT. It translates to CGVSNRGGTEAFF.

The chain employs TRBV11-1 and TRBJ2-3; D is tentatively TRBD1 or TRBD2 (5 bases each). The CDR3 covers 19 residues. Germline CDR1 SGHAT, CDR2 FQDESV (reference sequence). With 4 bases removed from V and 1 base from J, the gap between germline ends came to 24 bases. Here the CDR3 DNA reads TGTGCCAGCAGCTCTGGGGGAGACTCTGTTGGAGCCCGCACAGATACGCAGTATTTT. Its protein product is CASSSGGDSVGARTDTQYF.

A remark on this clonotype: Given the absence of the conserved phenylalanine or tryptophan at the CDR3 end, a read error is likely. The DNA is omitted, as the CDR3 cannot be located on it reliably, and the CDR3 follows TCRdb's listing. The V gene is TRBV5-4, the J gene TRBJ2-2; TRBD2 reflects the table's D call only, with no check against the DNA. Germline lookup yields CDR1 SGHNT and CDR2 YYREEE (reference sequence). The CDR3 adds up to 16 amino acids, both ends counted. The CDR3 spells CASSPDGGVNTGELLL.

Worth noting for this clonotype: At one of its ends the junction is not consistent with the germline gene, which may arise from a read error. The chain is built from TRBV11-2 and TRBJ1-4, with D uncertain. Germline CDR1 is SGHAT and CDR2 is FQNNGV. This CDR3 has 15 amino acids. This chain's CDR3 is CASSIDGSANEKLVF. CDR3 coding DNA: TGTGCCAGCAGCATAGACGGGTCCGCTAATGAAAAACTGGTTTTT. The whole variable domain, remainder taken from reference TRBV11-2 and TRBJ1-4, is EAGVAQSPRYKIIEKRQSVAFWCNPISGHATLYWYQQILGQGPKLLIQFQNNGVVDDSQLPKDRFSAERLKGVDSTLKIQPAKLEDSAVYLCASSIDGSANEKLVFGSGTQLSVL.

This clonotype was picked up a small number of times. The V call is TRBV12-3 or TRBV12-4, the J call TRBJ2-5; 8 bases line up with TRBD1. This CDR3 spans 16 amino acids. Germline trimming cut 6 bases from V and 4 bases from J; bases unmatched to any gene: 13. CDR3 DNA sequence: TGTGCCAGCAGCCATGAGGTTCCAGGGGGCGGAGAGACCCAGTACTTC. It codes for CASSHEVPGGGETQYF.

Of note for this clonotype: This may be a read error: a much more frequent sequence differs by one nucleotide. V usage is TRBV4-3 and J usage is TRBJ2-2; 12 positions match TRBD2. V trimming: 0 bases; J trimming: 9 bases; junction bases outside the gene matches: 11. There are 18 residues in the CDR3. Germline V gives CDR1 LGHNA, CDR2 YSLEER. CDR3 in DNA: TGCGCCAGCAGCCAAGATAGCCCGGGACTAGCGGGCCTGTGGGAGCTGTTTTTT. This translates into CASSQDSPGLAGLWELFF.

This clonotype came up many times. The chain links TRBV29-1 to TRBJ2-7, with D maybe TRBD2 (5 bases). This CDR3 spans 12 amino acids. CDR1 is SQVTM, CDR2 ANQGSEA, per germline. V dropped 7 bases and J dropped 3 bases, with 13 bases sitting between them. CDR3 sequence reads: CSGGTGDYEQYF. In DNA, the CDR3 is TGCAGCGGCGGAACCGGGGACTACGAGCAGTACTTC.

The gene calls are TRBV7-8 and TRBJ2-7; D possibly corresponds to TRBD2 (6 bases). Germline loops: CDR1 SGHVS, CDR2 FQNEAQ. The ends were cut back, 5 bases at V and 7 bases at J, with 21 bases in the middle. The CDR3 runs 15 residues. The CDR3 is CASSVIAGSSGEQYF. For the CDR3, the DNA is TGTGCCAGCAGCGTAATCGCGGGGAGCTCGGGGGAGCAGTACTTC.

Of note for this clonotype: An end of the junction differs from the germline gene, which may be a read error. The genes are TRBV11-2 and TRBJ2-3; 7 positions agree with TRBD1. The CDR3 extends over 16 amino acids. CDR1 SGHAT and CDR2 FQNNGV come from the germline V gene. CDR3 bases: TGTGCCAACAACTTAGCTAGGGACAGTCCCACAGTTACGCAGTATTTT. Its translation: CANNLARDSPTVTQYF.

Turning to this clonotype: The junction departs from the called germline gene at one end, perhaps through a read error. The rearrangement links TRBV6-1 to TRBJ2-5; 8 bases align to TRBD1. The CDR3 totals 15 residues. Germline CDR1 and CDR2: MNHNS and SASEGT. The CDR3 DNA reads TGTGCCAGCAGTGTAACCGAGACAGGGGAAGAGACCCAGAACTTC. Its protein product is CASSVTETGEETQNF.

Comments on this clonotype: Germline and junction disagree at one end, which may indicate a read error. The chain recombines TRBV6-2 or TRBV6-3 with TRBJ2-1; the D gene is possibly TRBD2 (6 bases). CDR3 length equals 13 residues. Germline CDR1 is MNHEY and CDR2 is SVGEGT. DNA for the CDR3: TGTGCTAGCAGCCGGCTAGGGACTAATGAGCAGTTCTTC. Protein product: CASSRLGTNEQFF.

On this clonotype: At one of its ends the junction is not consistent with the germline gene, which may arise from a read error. The CDR3 here is CASGQVGQYEQYF. The DNA of the CDR3 is TGCGCCAGCGGCCAAGTTGGGCAATACGAGCAGTACTTC. V and J are TRBV4-1 and TRBJ2-7; D uncertain. CDR1 is MGHRA, CDR2 YSYEKL, per germline. This CDR3 is built from 13 residues.

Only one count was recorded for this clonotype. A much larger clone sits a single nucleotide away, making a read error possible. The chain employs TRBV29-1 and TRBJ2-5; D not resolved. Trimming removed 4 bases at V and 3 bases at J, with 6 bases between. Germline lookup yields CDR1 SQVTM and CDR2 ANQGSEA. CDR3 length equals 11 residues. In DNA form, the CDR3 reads TGCAGCGTTGTATTGGAAGAGACCCAGTACTTC. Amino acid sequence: CSVVLEETQYF.

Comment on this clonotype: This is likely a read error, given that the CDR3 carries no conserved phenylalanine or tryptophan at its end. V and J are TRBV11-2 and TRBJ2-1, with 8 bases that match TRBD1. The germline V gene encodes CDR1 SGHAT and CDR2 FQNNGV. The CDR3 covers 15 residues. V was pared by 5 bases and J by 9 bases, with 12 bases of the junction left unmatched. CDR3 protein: CASSLVRAGGGEQFI. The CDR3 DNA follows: TGTGCCAGCAGCCTAGTGAGGGCAGGGGGCGGTGAGCAGTTCATC.

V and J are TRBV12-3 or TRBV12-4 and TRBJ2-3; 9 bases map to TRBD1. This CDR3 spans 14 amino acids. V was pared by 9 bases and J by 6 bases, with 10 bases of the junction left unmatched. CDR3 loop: CASRTGTGTDTQYF. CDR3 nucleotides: TGTGCCAGTAGAACCGGGACAGGGACGGATACGCAGTATTTT.

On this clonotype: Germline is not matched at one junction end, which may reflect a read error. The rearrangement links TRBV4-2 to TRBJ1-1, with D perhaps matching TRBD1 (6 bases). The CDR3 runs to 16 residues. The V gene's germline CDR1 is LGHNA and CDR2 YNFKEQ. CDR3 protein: CVSSIFAQDGDTEAYF. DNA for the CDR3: TGTGTCAGCAGCATATTTGCCCAAGACGGGGACACTGAAGCTTACTTT.

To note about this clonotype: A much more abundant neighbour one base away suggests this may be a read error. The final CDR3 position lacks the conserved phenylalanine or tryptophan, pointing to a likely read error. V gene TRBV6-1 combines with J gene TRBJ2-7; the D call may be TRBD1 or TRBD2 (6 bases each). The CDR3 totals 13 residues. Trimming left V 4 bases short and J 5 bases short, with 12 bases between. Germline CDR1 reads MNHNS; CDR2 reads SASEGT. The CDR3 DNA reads TGTGCCAGCAGTGTGAGGGGGGCCAACGAGCAGTACATC. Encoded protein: CASSVRGANEQYI.